A selection of T cell receptor beta chains follows, all from one sample in a study of blood T cells in healthy people across ages. TCRdb recomputed calls from the 5' RACE reads with MiXCR, one row per CDR3 protein. The table shows hundreds of thousands of distinct CDR3 sequences, with about 30% occurring only once. The sequencing sample was made of blood. These receptors originate from a woman aged 80 or over in good health. Both conserved end residues are part of each CDR3. A D gene is named only where the DNA matches it firmly. Rows give clone size only sometimes, using once, few, many, or a class for an expanded clone.

D gene | J gene | CDR3 length | V gene | clone size | CDR3 DNA | CDR3 protein
- | TRBJ2-5 | 15 | TRBV24-1 | many | TGTGCCACCAGTGATCAGCTAATGACTCCGGAGACCCAGTACTTC | CATSDQLMTPETQYF
- | TRBJ2-7 | 16 | TRBV4-2 | - | TGTGCCAGCAGCCAAGAGATCGTAGGAAGGACCGACGAGCAGTACTTC | CASSQEIVGRTDEQYF
- | TRBJ2-1 | 15 | TRBV9 | many | TGTGCCAGCAGCGTAGCGAGGGGGGGGAACAATGAGCAGTTCTTC | CASSVARGGNNEQFF
- | TRBJ1-2 | 16 | TRBV7-2 | - | TGTGCCAGCAGCTTAGCGGGGGGGGCATCTAACTATGGCTACACCTTC | CASSLAGGASNYGYTF
- | TRBJ2-5 | 14 | TRBV6-6 | many | TGTGCCAGCAGTTACCCCCGGCAGGACGCGACCCAGTACTTC | CASSYPRQDATQYF
- | TRBJ2-5 | 13 | TRBV20-1 | many | TGCAGTGCTAGAGCAGGCCACCAAGAGACCCAGTACTTC | CSARAGHQETQYF
TRBD2 | TRBJ2-5 | 16 | TRBV7-2 | many | TGTGCCAGCAGTTTCCTCGGGGGGGCCCCCCAAGAGACCCAGTACTTC | CASSFLGGAPQETQYF
- | TRBJ2-5 | 13 | TRBV2 | many | TGTGCCAGCAGCCGGGACGTCCAAGAGACCCAGTACTTC | CASSRDVQETQYF
- | TRBJ1-1 | 13 | TRBV5-1 | few | TGCGCCAGCAGCTCCAAACTGGGGACTGAAGCTTTCTTT | CASSSKLGTEAFF
TRBD1 | TRBJ2-7 | 12 | TRBV7-2 | many | TGTGCCAGCAGCGTTACAGGGGGCGAGCAGTACTTC | CASSVTGGEQYF
- | TRBJ1-4 | 14 | TRBV28 | many | TGTGCCAGCAGTAAAGGTCCCACAAATGAAAAACTGTTTTTT | CASSKGPTNEKLFF
- | TRBJ2-7 | 15 | TRBV25-1 | - | TGTGCCAGCAGTGAGACGACAGCGGTGCCCTACGAGCAGTACTTC | CASSETTAVPYEQYF
- | TRBJ1-2 | 14 | TRBV28 | - | TGTGCCAGCAGTCCCCTTATAGCAGGCTATGGCTACACCTTC | CASSPLIAGYGYTF
TRBD2 | TRBJ2-2 | 16 | TRBV6-5 | few | TGTGCCAGCAGTTACTCGACTAGCGGGGGTACCGGGGAGCTGTTTTTT | CASSYSTSGGTGELFF